Listed here are 21 T cell receptor beta chains from one sample, sequenced in a study of T cell responses to AZD1222 COVID-19 vaccine. Sequenced by immunoSEQ multiplex PCR; TCRdb stores in-frame clones only, minus some. This table has about 110,000 clones, roughly 92% appearing once. The sample in question was peripheral blood, obtained 28 days after the second AZD1222 dose. The receptors derive from an adult who received the AZD1222 COVID-19 vaccine.

The rearrangement links TRBV18 to TRBJ1-3, with TRBD1 as a possible D gene (6 bases). Germline-derived CDR1 and CDR2 are KGHSH and LQKENI. The CDR3 spans 14 residues. V gave up 3 bases and J gave up 7 bases, with 13 bases separating them. For the CDR3, the DNA is TGTGCCAGCTCACCGGACAGCTCTCAGAACACCATATATTTT. The encoded protein is CASSPDSSQNTIYF.

The genes are TRBV11-2 and TRBJ1-5; a weak D match, TRBD1 (5 bases). The CDR3 loop spans 15 amino acids. V was shortened by 1 base and J by 4 bases, with 11 bases between the two germline ends. Germline CDR1 SGHAT, CDR2 FQNNGV. The CDR3 protein is CASSLGGAGNQPQHF. In nucleotides, the CDR3 is TGTGCCAGCAGCTTAGGGGGCGCGGGGAATCAGCCCCAGCATTTT.

This chain uses TRBV19 with TRBJ2-7; D call uncertain. Trimming removed 1 base from V and 0 bases from J, with 10 bases in between. Germline V lookup: CDR1 LNHDA, CDR2 SQIVND (reference sequence). The CDR3 contains 15 residues. The CDR3 here is CASSIGHRSSYEQYF. The CDR3, as DNA: TGTGCCAGTAGTATAGGCCACCGGAGCTCCTACGAGCAGTACTTC.

This chain joins TRBV14 and TRBJ2-5; tentative D call: TRBD2 (5 bases). The CDR3 contains 12 residues. Deletions cut 3 bases from V and 5 bases from J, with 7 bases between. Germline values: CDR1 SGHDN, CDR2 FVKESK. CDR3 bases: TGTGCCAGCAGCCATACTAGTGAGACCCAGTACTTC. This translates into CASSHTSETQYF.

The chain recombines TRBV11-2 with TRBJ1-1; D gene uncertain. The CDR3 runs to 16 residues. V lost 0 bases to trimming and J lost 1 base, with 12 bases between them. CDR1 and CDR2 (germline): SGHAT, FQNNGV. The CDR3 coding sequence is TGTGCCAGCAGCTTAGATCAAGGGTGGGGGAACACTGAAGCTTTCTTT. It codes for CASSLDQGWGNTEAFF.

The chain uses TRBV28 and TRBJ1-2, with 7 bases lining up with TRBD1. CDR1 and CDR2 from the germline V gene are MDHEN and SYDVKM. J lost 5 bases, V lost 3 bases, and 6 bases had no gene match. The CDR3 extends over 14 amino acids. Written as DNA, the CDR3 is TGTGCCAGCAGTTTGACAGGGAAGGGGTATGGCTACACCTTC. It translates to CASSLTGKGYGYTF.

V and J are TRBV19 and TRBJ1-1, with D perhaps matching TRBD1 (5 bases). The CDR3 covers 16 residues. Trimming removed 3 bases at V and 1 base at J, with 15 bases between. Germline CDR1 and CDR2: LNHDA and SQIVND (reference sequence). The CDR3 DNA reads as TGTGCCAGTAGTATGAGGGAGGGGACGAAGAACACTGAAGCTTTCTTT. Its protein product is CASSMREGTKNTEAFF.

The chain joins TRBV6-5 to TRBJ2-5; TRBD1 matches at 7 bases. Germline CDR1 MNHEY, CDR2 SVGAGI. The junction had 2 bases not matched to a gene; V was cut back by 2 bases and J by 2 bases. The CDR3 sequence is 14 residues long. The CDR3: CASSYTQGQETQYF. The CDR3 bases are TGTGCCAGCAGTTACACACAGGGGCAAGAGACCCAGTACTTC.

This clone showed up just a few times. The V gene is TRBV7-2, the J gene TRBJ2-2, with TRBD1 matching 7 bases. In germline, CDR1 is SGHTA, CDR2 FQGNSA. V shed 8 bases, J shed 0 bases, and the junction held 6 bases outside the gene matches. CDR3 size: 15 residues. Here the CDR3 reads CASARQGANTGELFF. CDR3 in DNA: TGTGCCAGCGCGAGGCAGGGGGCGAACACCGGGGAGCTGTTTTTT. The whole variable domain, remainder taken from reference TRBV7-2 and TRBJ2-2, is GAGVSQSPSNKVTEKGKDVELRCDPISGHTALYWYRQSLGQGLEFLIYFQGNSAPDKSGLPSDRFSAERTGGSVSTLTIQRTQQEDSAVYLCASARQGANTGELFFGEGSRLTVL.

The CDR3 is CASSPGISYGYTF. The CDR3 DNA follows: TGTGCCAGCAGCCCAGGGATCTCCTATGGCTACACCTTC. This chain links TRBV14 with TRBJ1-2; possible D gene TRBD1, 5 bases. There are 13 residues in the CDR3. Trimming left V 4 bases short and J 4 bases short, with 10 bases between. Germline V gene data show CDR1 as SGHDN and CDR2 as FVKESK.

The CDR3 DNA is TGTGCCAGTCTAACAGGGGGCTCTCGGTACAATGAGCAGTTCTTC. Its protein is CASLTGGSRYNEQFF. The rearrangement links TRBV28 to TRBJ2-1; TRBD1 aligns across 9 bases. Germline assignment: CDR1 MDHEN and CDR2 SYDVKM. Trimming at V came to 9 bases and at J to 4 bases, leaving 10 bases not matched to a gene. The CDR3 is 15 residues long.

The J gene is TRBJ2-3, the V gene TRBV5-1; D remains unclear. In germline, CDR1 is SGHRS, CDR2 YFSETQ. Trimming pared 3 bases from V and 4 bases from J, leaving 12 bases between. The CDR3 covers 14 residues. CDR3 in amino acids: CASSSDPGSDTQYF. The CDR3 nucleotides read TGCGCCAGCAGCTCCGACCCCGGATCAGATACGCAGTATTTT.

The CDR3 region is CASSFPQTGWRSGNTIYF. The CDR3 DNA sequence: TGTGCCAGCAGCTTTCCCCAAACTGGATGGCGCTCTGGAAACACCATATATTTT. The rearrangement joins TRBV5-6 to TRBJ1-3, with unresolved D. The germline V gene has CDR1 SGHDT and CDR2 YYEEEE. Trimming shortened V by 2 bases and J by 0 bases, and 18 bases separated the two germline ends. The CDR3 loop spans 18 amino acids.

This clone has only one observation. This chain connects TRBV4-3 to TRBJ1-6; perhaps TRBD1 as D (5 bases). V dropped 0 bases and J dropped 10 bases, with 13 bases sitting between them. CDR1 is LGHNA and CDR2 is YSLEER in the germline V gene. The CDR3 extends over 15 amino acids. CDR3 sequence (DNA): TGCGCCAGCAGCCAAGACAGGGCAGAGGACTCACCCCTCCACTTT. This sequence encodes CASSQDRAEDSPLHF.

This clone was detected only a few times. CDR3 DNA: TGTGCCTGGAGGGGGGGGGCCCAGAGCTCCTATAATTCACCCCTCCACTTT. This sequence encodes CAWRGGAQSSYNSPLHF. V is TRBV30 and J is TRBJ1-6; D might be TRBD1 (6 bases). With 3 bases removed from V and 0 bases from J, the gap between germline ends came to 15 bases. CDR3 length: 17 residues. The V gene's germline CDR1 is GTSNPN and CDR2 SVGIG (reference sequence).

The chain employs TRBV20-1 and TRBJ1-6; 9 bases align to TRBD1. V lost 2 bases, J lost 18 bases, and 5 bases stayed unmatched. Germline V CDR1 and CDR2: DFQATT, SNEGSKA (reference sequence). The CDR3 extends over 11 amino acids. The CDR3 DNA is TGCAGTGCTAGATCAAGGACAGGGGCCCACTTT. This codes for CSARSRTGAHF.

In the case of this clone: The sample carries other DNA sequences with the same CDR3. The CDR3 protein is CASRRQGAGGYTF. CDR3 DNA sequence: TGTGCCAGCAGGAGACAGGGGGCTGGTGGCTACACCTTC. The rearrangement links TRBV6-5 to TRBJ1-2, with TRBD1 identical over 10 bases. Looked up from germline, CDR1 is MNHEY and CDR2 is SVGAGI. The CDR3 loop spans 13 amino acids. Trimming took 6 bases from V and 7 from J; bases not matched to a gene: 5.

This rearrangement joins TRBV6-5 to TRBJ1-2, with 9 bases identical to TRBD1. V trimming: 8 bases; J trimming: 4 bases; junction bases outside the gene matches: 2. There are 12 residues in the CDR3. Germline CDR1 is MNHEY and CDR2 is SVGAGI. This CDR3 is CASATGGYGYTF. The CDR3 DNA follows: TGTGCCAGCGCGACAGGGGGCTATGGCTACACCTTC.

The V call is TRBV10-2, the J call TRBJ2-4; perhaps D is TRBD1 or TRBD2 (6 bases each). The CDR3 loop spans 19 amino acids. V dropped 4 bases and J dropped 2 bases, with 24 bases sitting between them. Germline V gene data show CDR1 as WSHSY and CDR2 as SAAADI. CDR3 DNA sequence: TGCGCCAGCAGTGTTTCGGACAGCCCAACACTAGCACCCAAAAACATTCAGTACTTC. Its protein is CASSVSDSPTLAPKNIQYF.

The chain combines TRBV6-5 with TRBJ2-4, with D perhaps TRBD1 (6 bases). V lost 6 bases and J 8 bases, leaving 20 bases between the germline ends. Germline V gene data show CDR1 as MNHEY and CDR2 as SVGAGI. CDR3 length equals 15 residues. In DNA, the CDR3 is TGTGCCAGCAGAGGTAGGGGACACAGGCTCGACATTCAGTACTTC. Translation gives CASRGRGHRLDIQYF.

The V gene is TRBV5-4, the J gene TRBJ1-6; D may be TRBD1 (6 bases). This CDR3 contains 15 residues. Trimming cost V 4 bases and J 7 bases, with 15 bases left between them. CDR1 is SGHNT and CDR2 is YYREEE in the germline V gene (reference sequence). The CDR3 sequence: CASSLDGQPNSPLHF. The CDR3 DNA follows: TGTGCCAGCAGCCTGGATGGACAGCCAAATTCACCCCTCCACTTT.